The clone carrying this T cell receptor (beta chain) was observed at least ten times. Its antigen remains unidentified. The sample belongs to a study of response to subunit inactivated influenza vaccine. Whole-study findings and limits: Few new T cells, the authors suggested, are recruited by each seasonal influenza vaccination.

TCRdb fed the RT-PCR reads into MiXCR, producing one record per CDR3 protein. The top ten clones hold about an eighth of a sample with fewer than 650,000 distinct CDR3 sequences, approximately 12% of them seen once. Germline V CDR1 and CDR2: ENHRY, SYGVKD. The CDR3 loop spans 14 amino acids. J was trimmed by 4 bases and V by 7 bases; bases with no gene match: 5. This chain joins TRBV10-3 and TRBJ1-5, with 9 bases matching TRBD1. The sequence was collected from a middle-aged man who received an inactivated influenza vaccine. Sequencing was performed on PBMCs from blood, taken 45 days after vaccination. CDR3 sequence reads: CAIKAGTGNQPQHF. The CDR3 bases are TGTGCCATCAAGGCAGGGACAGGGAATCAGCCCCAGCATTTT.